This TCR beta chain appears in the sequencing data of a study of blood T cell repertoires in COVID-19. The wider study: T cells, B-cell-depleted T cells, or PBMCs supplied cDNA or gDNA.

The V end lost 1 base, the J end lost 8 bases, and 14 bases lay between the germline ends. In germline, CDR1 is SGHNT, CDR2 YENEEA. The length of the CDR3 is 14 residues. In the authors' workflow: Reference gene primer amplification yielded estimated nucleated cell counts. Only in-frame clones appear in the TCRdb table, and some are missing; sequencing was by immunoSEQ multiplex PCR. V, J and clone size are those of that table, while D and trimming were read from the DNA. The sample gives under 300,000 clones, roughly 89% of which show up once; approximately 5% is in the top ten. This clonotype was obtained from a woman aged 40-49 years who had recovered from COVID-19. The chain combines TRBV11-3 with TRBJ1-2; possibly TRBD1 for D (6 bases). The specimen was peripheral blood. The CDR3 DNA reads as TGTGCCAGCAGCTTAGGATCAGGGGTGCAGGGCTACACCTTC. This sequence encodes CASSLGSGVQGYTF.